This is a list of T cell receptor beta chains from one sample in a study of T-cell reconstitution after alpha-beta-depleted transplantation in children. Each CDR3 protein gets one entry after TCRdb re-called the PCR reads with MiXCR. Among over 200,000 distinct CDR3 sequences listed, approximately 8.4% were seen once. The material was PBMCs, mostly from graft donor cells, obtained 360 days after TCRalphabeta/CD19-depleted stem cell transplant. These receptor sequences come from a male patient under 10 years old who had a stem cell transplant for acute myeloid leukemia, so the T cells may come from the graft donor. CDR3s leave out the opening cysteine and the closing phenylalanine or tryptophan. The D gene is left open where the match is weak.

NA	TRBV5-1	TRBJ2-4	ASSPRDRTIQY
TRBD2	TRBV29-1	TRBJ2-7	SDPSGTSYEQY
TRBD2	TRBV29-1	TRBJ2-5	SVGDTSGSVWQETQY
TRBD2	TRBV4-3	TRBJ2-7	ASSQSETSGTYEQY
NA	TRBV7-2	TRBJ1-1	ASSRGWEAF
NA	TRBV12-3/TRBV12-4	TRBJ2-3	ASSFISTDTQY
NA	TRBV20-1	TRBJ1-4	SALDSPGEKLF
NA	TRBV12-3/TRBV12-4	TRBJ2-2	ASSNWGEGELF
TRBD1	TRBV12-3/TRBV12-4	TRBJ1-5	ASSIQGRNQPQH
TRBD1	TRBV5-1	TRBJ1-1	ASRDQGTGVNTEAF
NA	TRBV28	TRBJ1-2	ASSGGGYT
NA	TRBV7-2	TRBJ2-1	ASSLGWGAQYNEQF
TRBD2	TRBV20-1	TRBJ2-1	SAQFRGGVDEQF
NA	TRBV10-3	TRBJ2-3	AISEIRGSVGY
NA	TRBV5-1	TRBJ2-3	ASSWEGGTDTQY
NA	TRBV7-2	TRBJ2-5	ASSLVREETQY
NA	TRBV5-1	TRBJ2-5	ASSLAIWETQETQY
TRBD2	TRBV2	TRBJ2-3	ASRHGTSTPDTQY
NA	TRBV19	TRBJ2-7	ASSITWVAALYEQY
NA	TRBV7-2	TRBJ2-1	ASSLEWGAYNEQF
NA	TRBV12-3/TRBV12-4	TRBJ2-1	ASSHTDHYEQF
TRBD2	TRBV30	TRBJ2-1	AWSPSGLAGGDEQF
TRBD2	TRBV29-1	TRBJ2-1	SAQRDLNEQF
NA	TRBV10-3	TRBJ1-5	AISEEEGFGQPQH
NA	TRBV20-1	TRBJ2-1	SATRTQDEQF
NA	TRBV20-1	TRBJ2-3	SAQKSTDTQY
NA	TRBV2	TRBJ2-1	ASSAPGPGPEQF
TRBD2	TRBV7-9	TRBJ2-5	ASSLRGEKETQY
NA	TRBV29-1	TRBJ2-5	SGWDTQETQY
NA	TRBV6-5	TRBJ1-3	ASSYPPGVGNTIY
TRBD1	TRBV5-1	TRBJ1-1	ASSLRDSPSTEAF
TRBD2	TRBV12-3/TRBV12-4	TRBJ2-5	ASTKLAGEETQY
NA	TRBV2	TRBJ2-3	ASSEDIQVRATDTPY
NA	TRBV12-3/TRBV12-4	TRBJ2-5	ASSPRVAETQY
TRBD2	TRBV5-1	TRBJ2-5	ASSLVGLAGEETQY
NA	TRBV12-3/TRBV12-4	TRBJ1-2	ASRGSGPNYGYT
NA	TRBV27	TRBJ2-1	ASSTLGRDNEQF